This T cell receptor beta chain was captured by sequencing in a study of cytomegalovirus exposure and HLA in healthy donors. The study's findings and limits: In a later analysis, HLA-C alleles had the fewest associated TCRs, DRB1 alleles the most. Compared with the approximately 670-donor mean, an Asian-associated ancestry cluster reportedly had fewer N-insertions, according to a later analysis. Researchers catalogued around 150 TCR beta chains as cytomegalovirus-associated.

With respect to this clone: Its cognate antigen is unknown.

The PCR contained 60 Vbeta and 13 Jbeta primers. Assay used: immunoSEQ multiplex PCR; TCRdb lists only in-frame clones, some missing. The repertoire has approximately 85,000 clones, 65% to 80% of them found once; the top ten carry over 8.5%. The CDR3 contains 17 residues. V was shortened by 1 base and J by 2 bases, with 16 bases between the two germline ends. CDR1 is SGHVS, CDR2 FQNEAQ, per germline. The sequencing sample was made of PBMCs. The chain uses TRBV7-8 and TRBJ2-3, with D tentatively TRBD2 (6 bases). This receptor was identified in a woman in her 40s in good health and CMV-seropositive. CDR3 loop: CASSLGDPGLNTDTQYF. The CDR3 region has the DNA TGTGCCAGCAGCTTAGGGGACCCGGGACTTAACACAGATACGCAGTATTTT.